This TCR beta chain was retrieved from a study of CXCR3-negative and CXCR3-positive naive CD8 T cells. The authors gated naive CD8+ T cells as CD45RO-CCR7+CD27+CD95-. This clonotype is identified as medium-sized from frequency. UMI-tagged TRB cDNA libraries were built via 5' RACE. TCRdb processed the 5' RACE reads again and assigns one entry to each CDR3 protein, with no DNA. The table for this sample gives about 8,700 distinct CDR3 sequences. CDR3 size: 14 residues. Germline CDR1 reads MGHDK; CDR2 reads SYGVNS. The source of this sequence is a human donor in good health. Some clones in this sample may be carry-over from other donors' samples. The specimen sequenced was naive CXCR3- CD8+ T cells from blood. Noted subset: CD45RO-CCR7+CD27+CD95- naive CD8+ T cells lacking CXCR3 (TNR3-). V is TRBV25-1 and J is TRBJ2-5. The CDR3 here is CASSEWKEQETQYF.